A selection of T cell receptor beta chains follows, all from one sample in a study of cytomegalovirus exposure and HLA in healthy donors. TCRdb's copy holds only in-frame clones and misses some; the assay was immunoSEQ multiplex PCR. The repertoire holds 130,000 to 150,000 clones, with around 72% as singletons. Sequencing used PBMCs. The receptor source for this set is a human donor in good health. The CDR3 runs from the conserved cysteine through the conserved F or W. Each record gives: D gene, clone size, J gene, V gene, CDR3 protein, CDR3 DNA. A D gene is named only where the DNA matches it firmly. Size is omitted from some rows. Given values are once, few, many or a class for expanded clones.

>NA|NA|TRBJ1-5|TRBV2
CASRNSGDQPQHF
TGTGCCAGCAGGAACTCCGGAGATCAGCCCCAGCATTTT
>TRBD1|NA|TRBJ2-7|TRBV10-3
CAISDPRGHSYEQYF
TGTGCCATCAGTGACCCCAGGGGGCACTCCTACGAGCAGTACTTC
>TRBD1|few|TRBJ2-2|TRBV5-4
CASRTKQGAETGELFF
TGTGCCAGCAGGACAAAACAGGGGGCGGAAACCGGGGAGCTGTTTTTT
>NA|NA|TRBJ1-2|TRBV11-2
CASSFSGDYGYTF
TGTGCCAGCAGCTTCTCGGGGGACTATGGCTACACCTTC
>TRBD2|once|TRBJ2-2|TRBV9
CASSVGLAVDTGELFF
TGTGCCAGCAGCGTAGGGCTAGCGGTAGACACCGGGGAGCTGTTTTTT
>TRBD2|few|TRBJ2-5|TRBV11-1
CASSLTSGGGETQYF
TGTGCCAGCAGCTTAACCAGCGGGGGCGGAGAGACCCAGTACTTC
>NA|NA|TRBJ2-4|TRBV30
CAWSPRLLLAKNIQYF
TGTGCCTGGAGTCCCAGGCTTTTGCTAGCCAAAAACATTCAGTACTTC
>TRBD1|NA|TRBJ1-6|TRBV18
CASSPAGTENSPLHF
TGTGCCAGCTCACCGGCCGGGACAGAGAATTCACCCCTCCACTTT
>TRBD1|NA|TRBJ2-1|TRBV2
CASNSRGQRNEQFF
TGTGCCAGCAACTCCAGGGGGCAGCGGAATGAGCAGTTCTTC
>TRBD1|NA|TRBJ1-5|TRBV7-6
CASSSLQGADQPQHF
TGTGCCAGCAGCTCCCTACAGGGGGCTGATCAGCCCCAGCATTTT
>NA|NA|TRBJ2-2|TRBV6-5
CASSDRNTGELFF
TGTGCCAGCAGTGACAGGAACACCGGGGAGCTGTTTTTT
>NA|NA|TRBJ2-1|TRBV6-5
CASSSDYGSYNEQFF
TGTGCCAGCAGCTCTGACTATGGTTCCTACAATGAGCAGTTCTTC
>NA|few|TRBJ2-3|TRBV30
CAWKRESEADTQYF
TGTGCCTGGAAACGGGAATCTGAGGCAGATACGCAGTATTTT
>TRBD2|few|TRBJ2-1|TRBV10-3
CAINLLAGAINEQFF
TGTGCCATCAATCTCCTAGCGGGGGCAATCAATGAGCAGTTCTTC
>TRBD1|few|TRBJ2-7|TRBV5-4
CASSLDRGIYEQYF
TGTGCCAGCAGCCTGGACAGGGGAATCTACGAGCAGTACTTC
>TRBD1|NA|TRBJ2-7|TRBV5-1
CASSLRQGAGEQYF
TGCGCCAGCAGCCTCCGACAGGGGGCGGGCGAGCAGTACTTC
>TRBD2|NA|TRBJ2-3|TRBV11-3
CASSLSRGEFRDTQYF
TGTGCCAGCAGCTTATCACGGGGGGAATTCAGAGATACGCAGTATTTT
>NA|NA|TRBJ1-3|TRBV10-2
CASSESGGAGGNTIYF
TGCGCCAGCAGTGAGTCGGGAGGGGCAGGTGGAAACACCATATATTTT
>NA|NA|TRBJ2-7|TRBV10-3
CAISEIRGDEQYF
TGTGCCATCAGTGAAATCAGGGGGGACGAGCAGTACTTC
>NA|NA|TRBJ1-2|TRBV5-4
CASSLGTSYGYTF
TGTGCCAGCAGCTTGGGGACAAGCTATGGCTACACCTTC
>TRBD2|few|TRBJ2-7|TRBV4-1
CASSGRTSGRKDEQYF
TGCGCCAGCAGCGGACGGACTAGCGGGAGGAAGGACGAGCAGTACTTC
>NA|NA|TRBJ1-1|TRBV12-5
CASGQGNPGEAFF
TGTGCTAGTGGTCAGGGTAACCCGGGTGAAGCTTTCTTT
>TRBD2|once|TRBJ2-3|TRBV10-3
CAISEVSGRLSDTQYF
TGTGCCATCAGTGAAGTTAGCGGGAGACTTTCAGATACGCAGTATTTT
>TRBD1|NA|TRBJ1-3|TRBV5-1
CASSSGQGLGNTIYF
TGCGCCAGCAGCTCAGGACAGGGCCTCGGAAACACCATATATTTT
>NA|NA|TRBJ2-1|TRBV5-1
CASSTGGIREQFF
TGCGCCAGCAGCACTGGGGGGATACGTGAGCAGTTCTTC
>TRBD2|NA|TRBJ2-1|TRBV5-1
CASRAGTSGLNEQFF
TGCGCCAGCAGGGCCGGGACTAGCGGATTGAATGAGCAGTTCTTC
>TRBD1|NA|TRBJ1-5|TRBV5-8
CASSPGTGVRNQPQHF
TGTGCCAGCAGCCCGGGGACAGGGGTACGCAATCAGCCCCAGCATTTT
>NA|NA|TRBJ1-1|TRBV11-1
CASRRTENTEAFF
TGTGCCAGCAGGCGTACAGAGAACACTGAAGCTTTCTTT
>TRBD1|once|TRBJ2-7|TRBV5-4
CASSEGQGTYEQYF
TGTGCCAGCAGCGAGGGACAGGGCACCTACGAGCAGTACTTC
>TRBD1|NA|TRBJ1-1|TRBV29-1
CSGTGQGGTEAFF
TGCAGCGGGACCGGACAGGGGGGCACTGAAGCTTTCTTT
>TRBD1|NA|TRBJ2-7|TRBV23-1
CASSQSRQGARDEQYF
TGCGCCAGCAGTCAATCGCGACAGGGGGCGAGGGACGAGCAGTACTTC
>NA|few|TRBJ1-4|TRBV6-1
CASSDRFAGSTNEKLFF
TGTGCCAGCAGTGACCGGTTCGCGGGGTCAACTAATGAAAAACTGTTTTTT
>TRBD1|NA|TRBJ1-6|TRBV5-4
CASSSGQGSYNSPLHF
TGTGCTAGCAGCTCCGGACAGGGCTCCTATAATTCACCCCTCCACTTT
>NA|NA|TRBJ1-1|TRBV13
CASSPRVNTEAFF
TGTGCCAGTAGCCCCAGGGTGAACACTGAAGCTTTCTTT
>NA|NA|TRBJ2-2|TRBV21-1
CASSKGGRGNTGELFF
TGTGCCAGCAGCAAAGGCGGCAGGGGCAACACCGGGGAGCTGTTTTTT
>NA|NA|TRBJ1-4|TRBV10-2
CASSGESRATNEKLFF
TGCGCCAGCAGTGGAGAATCCCGGGCAACTAATGAAAAACTGTTTTTT
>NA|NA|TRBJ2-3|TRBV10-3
CAIRLRDGGANTDTQYF
TGTGCCATCAGGCTGAGGGATGGAGGGGCGAACACAGATACGCAGTATTTT
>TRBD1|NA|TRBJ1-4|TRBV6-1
CASKSGTGREKLFF
TGTGCCAGCAAATCCGGGACAGGGCGCGAAAAACTGTTTTTT
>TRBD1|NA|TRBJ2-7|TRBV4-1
CASSVLRDSRYEQYF
TGCGCCAGCAGTGTCCTGAGGGACAGTAGGTACGAGCAGTACTTC
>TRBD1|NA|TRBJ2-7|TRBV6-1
CASSEDGTGAYEQYF
TGTGCCAGCAGTGAAGACGGGACAGGGGCCTACGAGCAGTACTTC
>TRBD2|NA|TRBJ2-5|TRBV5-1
CASGRSGRIETQYF
TGCGCCAGCGGGCGGAGCGGGAGAATAGAGACCCAGTACTTC
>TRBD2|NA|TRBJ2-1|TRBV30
CAWSVLAGYNEQFF
TGTGCCTGGAGTGTACTAGCGGGGTACAATGAGCAGTTCTTC
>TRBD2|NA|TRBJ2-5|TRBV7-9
CASSYPGRLAGEAQYF
TGTGCCAGCAGTTACCCCGGGAGACTAGCGGGAGAGGCCCAGTACTTC
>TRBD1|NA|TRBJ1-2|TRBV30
CAWSEQGLDYGYTF
TGTGCCTGGAGCGAACAGGGGTTGGACTATGGCTACACCTTC
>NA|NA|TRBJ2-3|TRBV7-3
CASSLVRGEDTQYF
TGTGCCAGCAGCTTAGTCCGGGGTGAGGATACGCAGTATTTT
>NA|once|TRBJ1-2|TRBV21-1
CASSKVRGAYGYTF
TGTGCCAGCAGCAAAGTGCGGGGTGCCTATGGCTACACCTTC
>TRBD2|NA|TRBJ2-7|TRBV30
CAWSPGLAGGEQYF
TGTGCCTGGAGTCCCGGACTAGCGGGAGGGGAGCAGTACTTC
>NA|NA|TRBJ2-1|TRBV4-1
CASSQVFPEGEQLF
TGCGCCAGCAGCCAAGTCTTCCCTGAGGGCGAGCAGCTCTTC
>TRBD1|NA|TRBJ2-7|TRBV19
CASSTRAGQGLYEQYF
TGTGCCAGTAGTACAAGGGCGGGACAGGGACTCTACGAGCAGTACTTC
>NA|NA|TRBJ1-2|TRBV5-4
CASSVSDYGYTF
TGTGCCAGCAGCGTATCTGACTATGGCTACACCTTC
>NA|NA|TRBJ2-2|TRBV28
CASRPHTGYTGELFF
TGTGCCAGCAGACCCCATACAGGATACACCGGGGAGCTGTTTTTT
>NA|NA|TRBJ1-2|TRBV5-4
CASTNLGSSFYGYTF
TGTGCCAGCACTAACCTCGGGTCGTCTTTCTATGGCTACACCTTC
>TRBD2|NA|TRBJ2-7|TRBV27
CASSLLAASYEQYF
TGTGCCAGCAGTTTACTAGCGGCCTCCTACGAGCAGTACTTC
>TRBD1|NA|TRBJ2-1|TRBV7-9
CSSSRDSQGYNEQFF
TGTTCCAGCAGCCGTGACTCACAGGGGTACAATGAGCAGTTCTTC
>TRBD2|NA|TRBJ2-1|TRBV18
CASSPMGLAFNEQFF
TGTGCCAGCTCACCCATGGGACTAGCGTTTAATGAGCAGTTCTTC
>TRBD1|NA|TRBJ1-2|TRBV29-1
CSVGTGAGYTF
TGCAGCGTTGGAACAGGGGCTGGCTACACCTTC
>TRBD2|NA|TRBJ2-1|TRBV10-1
CASSTGTRQFF
TGCGCCAGCAGTACCGGGACTAGACAGTTCTTC
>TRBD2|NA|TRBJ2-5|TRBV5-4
CASSSIGGSGALETQYF
TGTGCCAGCAGCTCCATTGGGGGTAGCGGGGCGTTAGAGACCCAGTACTTC
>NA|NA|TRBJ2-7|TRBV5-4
CASSLDETGGSEQYF
TGTGCCAGCAGCTTGGATGAGACTGGAGGGAGCGAGCAGTACTTC
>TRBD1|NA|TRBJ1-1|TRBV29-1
CSGRQGSNTEAFF
TGCAGCGGCCGACAGGGGTCGAACACTGAAGCTTTCTTT